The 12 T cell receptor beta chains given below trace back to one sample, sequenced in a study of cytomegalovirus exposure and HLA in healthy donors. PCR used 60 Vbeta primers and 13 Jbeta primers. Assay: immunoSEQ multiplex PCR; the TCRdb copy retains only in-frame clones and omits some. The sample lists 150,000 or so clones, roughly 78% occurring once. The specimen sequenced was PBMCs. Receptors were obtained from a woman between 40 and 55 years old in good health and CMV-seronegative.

This CDR3 reads CASSGLGPRGDYNEQFF. In DNA form, the CDR3 reads TGTGCCAGCAGCGGGCTTGGGCCACGGGGGGATTACAATGAGCAGTTCTTC. The chain has TRBV7-9 and TRBJ2-1; 7 bases are shared with TRBD2. CDR1 is SEHNR, CDR2 FQNEAQ, per germline (reference sequence). The V and J ends lost 5 bases and 4 bases, in that order; junction bases with no gene match: 14. CDR3 length equals 17 residues.

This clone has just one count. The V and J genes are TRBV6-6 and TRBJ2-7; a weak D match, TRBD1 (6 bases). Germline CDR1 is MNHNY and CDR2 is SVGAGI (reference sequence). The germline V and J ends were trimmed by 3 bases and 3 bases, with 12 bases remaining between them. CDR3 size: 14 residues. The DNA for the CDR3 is TGTGCCAGCAGTTATCTCGGACAGTACTACGAGCAGTACTTC. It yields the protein CASSYLGQYYEQYF.

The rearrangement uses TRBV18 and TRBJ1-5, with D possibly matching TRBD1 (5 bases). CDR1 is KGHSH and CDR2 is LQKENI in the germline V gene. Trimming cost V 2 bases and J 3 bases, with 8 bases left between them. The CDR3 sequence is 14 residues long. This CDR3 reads CASSPSGYNQPQHF. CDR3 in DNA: TGTGCCAGCTCACCATCAGGGTACAATCAGCCCCAGCATTTT.

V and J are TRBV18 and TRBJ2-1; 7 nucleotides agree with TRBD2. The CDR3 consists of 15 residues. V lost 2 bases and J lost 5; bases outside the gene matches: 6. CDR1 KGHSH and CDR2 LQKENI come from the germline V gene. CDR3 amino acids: CASSPFLAADNEQFF. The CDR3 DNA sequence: TGTGCCAGCTCACCATTTCTAGCGGCCGACAATGAGCAGTTCTTC.

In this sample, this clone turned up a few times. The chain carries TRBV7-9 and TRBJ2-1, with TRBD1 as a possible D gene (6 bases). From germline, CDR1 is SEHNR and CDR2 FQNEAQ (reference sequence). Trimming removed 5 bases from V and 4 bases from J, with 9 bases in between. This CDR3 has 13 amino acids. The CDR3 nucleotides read TGTGCCAGCAGCCCTGGACAGTACAATGAGCAGTTCTTC. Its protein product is CASSPGQYNEQFF.

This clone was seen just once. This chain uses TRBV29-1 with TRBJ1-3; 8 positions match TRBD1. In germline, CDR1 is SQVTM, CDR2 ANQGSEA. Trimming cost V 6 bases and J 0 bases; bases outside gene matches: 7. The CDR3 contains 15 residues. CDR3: CSVADRGYSGNTIYF. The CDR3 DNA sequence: TGCAGCGTGGCTGACAGGGGCTACTCTGGAAACACCATATATTTT.

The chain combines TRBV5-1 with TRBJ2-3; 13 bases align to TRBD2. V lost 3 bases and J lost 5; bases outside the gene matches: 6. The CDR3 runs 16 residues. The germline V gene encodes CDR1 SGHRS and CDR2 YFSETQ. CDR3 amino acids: CASSSGTSGVVDTQYF. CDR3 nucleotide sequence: TGCGCCAGCAGCTCCGGGACTAGCGGGGTAGTAGATACGCAGTATTTT. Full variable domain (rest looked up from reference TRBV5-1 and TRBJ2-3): KAGVTQTPRYLIKTRGQQVTLSCSPISGHRSVSWYQQTPGQGLQFLFEYFSETQRNKGNFPGRFSGRQFSNSRSEMNVSTLELGDSALYLCASSSGTSGVVDTQYFGPGTRLTVL.

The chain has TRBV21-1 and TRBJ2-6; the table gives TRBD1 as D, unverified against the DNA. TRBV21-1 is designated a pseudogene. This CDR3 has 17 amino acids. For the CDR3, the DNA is TGTGCCAGCAGCAAGACAGGACGGACCTCTGGGGCCAACGTCCTGACTTTC. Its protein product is CASSKTGRTSGANVLTF.

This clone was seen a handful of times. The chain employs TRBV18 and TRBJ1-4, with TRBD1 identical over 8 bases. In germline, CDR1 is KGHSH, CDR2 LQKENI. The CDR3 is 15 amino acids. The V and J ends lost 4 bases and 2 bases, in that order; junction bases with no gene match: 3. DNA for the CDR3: TGTGCCAGCTCACTACGGACAGGGACTAATGAAAAACTGTTTTTT. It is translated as CASSLRTGTNEKLFF.

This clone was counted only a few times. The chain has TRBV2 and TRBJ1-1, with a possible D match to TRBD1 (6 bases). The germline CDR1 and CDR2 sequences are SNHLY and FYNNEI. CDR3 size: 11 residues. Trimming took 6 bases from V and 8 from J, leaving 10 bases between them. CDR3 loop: CASSATGEAFF. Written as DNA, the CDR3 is TGTGCCAGCAGCGCGACAGGAGAAGCTTTCTTT.

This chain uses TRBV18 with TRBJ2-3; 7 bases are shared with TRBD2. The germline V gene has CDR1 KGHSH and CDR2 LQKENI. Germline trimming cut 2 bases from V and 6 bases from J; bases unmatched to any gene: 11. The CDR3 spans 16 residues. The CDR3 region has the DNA TGTGCCAGCTCACCAGCGTCTAGCGGAAACGATGATACGCAGTATTTT. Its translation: CASSPASSGNDDTQYF.

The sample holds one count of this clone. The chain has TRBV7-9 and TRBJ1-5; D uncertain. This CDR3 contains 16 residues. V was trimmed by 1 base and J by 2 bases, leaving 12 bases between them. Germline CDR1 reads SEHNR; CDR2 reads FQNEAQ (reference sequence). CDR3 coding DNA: TGTGCCAGCAGCTTAGGTTCGAGGGTTGGCAATCAGCCCCAGCATTTT. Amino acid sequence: CASSLGSRVGNQPQHF.